Only a few counts were recorded for the clone carrying this T cell receptor beta chain. Sample treatment: 15 Gy SBRT to primary tumor, nephrectomy 4 weeks later. This sample is drawn from a study of radiation and T cells in renal cell carcinoma. Libraries were prepared by immunoSEQ multiplex PCR; TCRdb keeps only in-frame clonotypes and omits some of them. The sample has about 18,000 clones, 55% seen once. The source was tumor tissue, collected from a patient whose treatment included radiotherapy and nephrectomy. This sequence originates from a man aged 50-60 years with renal cell carcinoma.

This CDR3 is CATTDGYTQYF. CDR3 sequence (DNA): TGTGCCACCACAGACGGATATACGCAGTATTTT. The rearrangement joins TRBV2 to TRBJ2-3; D unclear. The V gene lost 10 bases and the J gene lost 7 bases, with 12 bases spanning the gap. The CDR3 covers 11 residues. Germline V lookup: CDR1 SNHLY, CDR2 FYNNEI.